This passage covers 14 T cell receptor beta chains from one sample sequenced in a study of T cell changes during pregnancy in multiple sclerosis. Assay: immunoSEQ multiplex PCR; the TCRdb copy retains only in-frame clones and omits some. The repertoire holds approximately 53,000 clones, with almost 90% as singletons. Sample: peripheral blood, taken after pregnancy. These receptors originate from a female donor in good health, enrolled as a control in a pregnancy study.

This chain connects TRBV6-1 to TRBJ2-2, with D maybe TRBD2 (6 bases). V was cut by 4 bases and J by 6 bases, with 12 bases left in between. CDR1 is MNHNS and CDR2 is SASEGT in the germline V gene. The CDR3 is 14 residues long. Here the CDR3 DNA reads TGTGCCAGCAGTGTGTCTAGCGTGGCCGGGGAGCTGTTTTTT. Amino acids: CASSVSSVAGELFF.

This chain links TRBV2 with TRBJ2-1, with TRBD1 matching over 7 bases. V dropped 4 bases and J dropped 4; count of bases not matched to a gene: 4. The CDR3 runs 14 residues. Germline lookup yields CDR1 SNHLY and CDR2 FYNNEI. Here the CDR3 DNA reads TGTGCCAGCAGTGGGGACAGTCGGTACAATGAGCAGTTCTTC. It is translated as CASSGDSRYNEQFF. The whole variable domain, filled in from reference TRBV2 and TRBJ2-1, reads EPEVTQTPSHQVTQMGQEVILRCVPISNHLYFYWYRQILGQKVEFLVSFYNNEISEKSEIFDDQFSVERPDGSNFTLKIRSTKLEDSAMYFCASSGDSRYNEQFFGPGTRLTVL.

The chain recombines TRBV7-2 with TRBJ1-5; 8 positions agree with TRBD1. The V gene's germline CDR1 is SGHTA and CDR2 FQGNSA. CDR3 length equals 16 residues. The junction had 14 bases not matched to a gene; V was cut back by 5 bases and J by 8 bases. In DNA form, the CDR3 reads TGTGCCAGCAGCCCCTCTCCCCCCAGGGGGCGAGAGCCCCAGCATTTT. It translates to CASSPSPPRGREPQHF.

The rearrangement uses TRBV28 and TRBJ2-3; D is undetermined. The ends were cut back, 8 bases at V and 4 bases at J, with 13 bases in the middle. CDR3 length equals 13 residues. The germline V gene encodes CDR1 MDHEN and CDR2 SYDVKM. This CDR3 reads CASVTPRADTQYF. CDR3 in DNA: TGTGCCAGCGTCACCCCGCGAGCAGATACGCAGTATTTT.

This clone was seen once. The chain has TRBV15 and TRBJ2-1; tentative D call: TRBD2 (5 bases). Trimming cost V 1 base and J 4 bases, with 11 bases left between them. Germline CDR1 is LNHNV and CDR2 is YYDKDF (reference sequence). There are 15 residues in the CDR3. This CDR3 is CATSRAASSYNEQFF. As DNA, the CDR3 is TGTGCCACCAGCAGAGCAGCTAGCTCGTACAATGAGCAGTTCTTC.

This clone was seen a few times. The CDR3 nucleotides are TGTGCCAGCTCCAATAGGGCAGGGAGGGAAAAACTGTTTTTT. The encoded protein is CASSNRAGREKLFF. This chain joins TRBV27 and TRBJ1-4; maybe TRBD1 (5 bases). Germline CDR1 and CDR2: MNHEY and SMNVEV (reference sequence). The V end lost 8 bases, the J end lost 8 bases, and 18 bases lay between the germline ends. The CDR3 totals 14 residues.

The CDR3 coding sequence is TGTGCCAGCAGCTTAATCGACAGAGAGGGAAACACCATATATTTT. Translating gives CASSLIDREGNTIYF. The chain carries TRBV7-9 and TRBJ1-3; a weak D match, TRBD1 (5 bases). Germline V CDR1 and CDR2: SEHNR, FQNEAQ (reference sequence). Trimming cost V 2 bases and J 4 bases, with 12 bases left between them. CDR3 length: 15 residues.

V and J are TRBV6-1 and TRBJ1-5; a weak D match, TRBD1 (5 bases). The CDR3 loop spans 14 amino acids. V was pared by 5 bases and J by 11 bases, with 19 bases between. Per germline, CDR1 MNHNS and CDR2 SASEGT. In nucleotides, the CDR3 is TGTGCCAGCAGTAAAGGCGGGGGAACGTCGGCCCAGCATTTT. It codes for CASSKGGGTSAQHF.

This chain uses TRBV7-2 with TRBJ2-3; 9 bases match TRBD1. CDR1 SGHTA and CDR2 FQGNSA come from the germline V gene. V shed 5 bases and J 3 bases; nucleotides not matched to a gene: 6. The CDR3 extends over 15 amino acids. The CDR3 loop reads CASSPTTGGTDTQYF. CDR3 nucleotide sequence: TGTGCCAGCAGCCCCACGACAGGGGGTACAGATACGCAGTATTTT.

This chain uses TRBV7-9 with TRBJ2-2, with D hard to call. V lost 5 bases and J 5 bases, leaving 9 bases between the germline ends. The CDR3 consists of 13 residues. Germline V gene lookup returns CDR1 SEHNR and CDR2 FQNEAQ (reference sequence). The CDR3 DNA sequence: TGTGCCAGCAGCCCGATCAGGACCGGGGAGCTGTTTTTT. Its translation is CASSPIRTGELFF.

The chain is built from TRBV7-6 and TRBJ2-7; D uncertain. Germline-derived CDR1 and CDR2 are SGHVS and FNYEAQ. Trimming removed 2 bases from V and 1 base from J, with 6 bases in between. The CDR3 is 13 residues long. CDR3 residues: CASSLSTSYEQYF. The CDR3 DNA reads as TGTGCCAGCAGCTTAAGTACATCCTACGAGCAGTACTTC.

The rearrangement uses TRBV5-6 and TRBJ2-5; 8 nucleotides agree with TRBD1. The CDR3 loop spans 15 amino acids. Germline V lookup: CDR1 SGHDT, CDR2 YYEEEE. Trimming took 0 bases from V and 4 from J; bases not matched to a gene: 5. This CDR3 is CASSLVGQGLETQYF. The CDR3 DNA follows: TGTGCCAGCAGCTTGGTAGGACAGGGATTAGAGACCCAGTACTTC.

This chain connects TRBV10-1 to TRBJ1-1, with TRBD1 identical over 9 bases. Germline CDR1 reads WNHNN; CDR2 reads SYGVQD (reference sequence). The ends lost 5 bases at V and 3 bases at J; junction bases unmatched: 4. This CDR3 is 14 amino acids long. The CDR3 region has the DNA TGCGCCAGCAGTTCCGGGACAGGGTACACTGAAGCTTTCTTT. As protein: CASSSGTGYTEAFF.

A single count supports this clone. The gene calls are TRBV30 and TRBJ2-1; perhaps TRBD2 as D (5 bases). The V gene's germline CDR1 is GTSNPN and CDR2 SVGIG (reference sequence). Trimming shortened V by 3 bases and J by 1 base, and 13 bases separated the two germline ends. This CDR3 has 15 amino acids. The CDR3 DNA follows: TGTGCCTGGAGCCCGGAGGCCACATCCTACAATGAGCAGTTCTTC. As protein: CAWSPEATSYNEQFF. The full variable domain, rest sourced from reference TRBV30 and TRBJ2-1, is SQTIHQWPATLVQPVGSPLSLECTVEGTSNPNLYWYRQAAGRGLQLLFYSVGIGQISSEVPQNLSASRPQDRQFILSSKKLLLSDSGFYLCAWSPEATSYNEQFFGPGTRLTVL.